These T cell receptor beta chains were read from a single sample in a study of T cell changes during pregnancy in multiple sclerosis. Repertoires were generated with immunoSEQ multiplex PCR, while TCRdb's copy carries only in-frame clones and drops some. The sample records 45,000 to 70,000 clones, 80% to 95% being singletons. Specimen: peripheral blood, collected in the third trimester of pregnancy. Source of these receptors: a female donor in good health, enrolled as a control in a pregnancy study. Both conserved end residues are part of each CDR3. D genes are given only for firm matches. A row's size may be missing; if present it is once, few, many or a size class.

CDR3 length	D gene	clone size	V gene	J gene	CDR3 protein	CDR3 DNA
13	-	-	TRBV7-9	TRBJ1-1	CASSLRGGTEAFF	TGTGCCAGCAGCTTAAGGGGCGGCACTGAAGCTTTCTTT
13	-	-	TRBV30	TRBJ1-5	CAWSTEGNQPQHF	TGTGCCTGGTCGACGGAGGGCAATCAGCCCCAGCATTTT
14	TRBD1	-	TRBV27	TRBJ1-2	CASKLLGTGTSYTF	TGTGCCAGCAAGCTACTCGGGACAGGGACGAGCTACACCTTC
14	-	-	TRBV12-5	TRBJ2-1	CASGLGLAYNEQFF	TGTGCTAGTGGTTTGGGACTAGCCTACAATGAGCAGTTCTTC
15	TRBD2	-	TRBV30	TRBJ2-3	CAWSVQAGGPDTQYF	TGTGCCTGGAGTGTACAAGCGGGGGGCCCAGATACGCAGTATTTT
16	-	-	TRBV5-8	TRBJ2-7	CASSQDMTEPSYEQYF	TGTGCCAGCAGCCAAGATATGACTGAACCGTCCTACGAGCAGTACTTC
17	TRBD2	-	TRBV9	TRBJ2-3	CASSPRLAGGLTDTQYF	TGTGCCAGCAGCCCCCGATTAGCGGGAGGGCTGACAGATACGCAGTATTTT
16	TRBD1	-	TRBV7-8	TRBJ2-3	CASSSTRQGGTDTQYF	TGTGCCAGCAGCTCCACCCGACAGGGAGGCACAGATACGCAGTATTTT
13	-	-	TRBV7-6	TRBJ1-4	CASSQTVNEKLFF	TGTGCCAGCAGCCAGACAGTTAATGAAAAACTGTTTTTT
15	TRBD1	-	TRBV7-2	TRBJ1-2	CASSPKGQGRNGYTF	TGTGCCAGCAGCCCTAAAGGACAGGGGCGTAATGGCTACACCTTC
13	-	-	TRBV4-3	TRBJ1-4	CASSQDLRWALFF	TGCGCCAGCAGCCAAGATCTAAGGTGGGCACTGTTTTTT
15	TRBD1	-	TRBV7-2	TRBJ2-7	CASSLPRQGSYEQYF	TGTGCCAGCAGCCTACCGAGACAGGGGAGCTACGAGCAGTACTTC
14	-	-	TRBV7-3	TRBJ1-2	CASSPSGGDYGYTF	TGTGCCAGCAGCCCCTCTGGGGGGGACTATGGCTACACCTTC
13	-	once	TRBV19	TRBJ1-2	CASRSGGGVGYTF	TGTGCCAGCCGATCCGGAGGAGGGGTTGGCTACACCTTC
14	-	-	TRBV11-2	TRBJ2-3	CASSFGGPTDTQYF	TGTGCCAGCAGCTTCGGGGGGCCCACAGATACGCAGTATTTT
12	-	-	TRBV27	TRBJ2-1	CASSPTGNRWFF	TGTGCCAGCAGTCCCACCGGCAACAGGTGGTTCTTC
14	-	-	TRBV5-6	TRBJ2-7	CASTRRGLNYEQYF	TGTGCCAGCACCCGGAGGGGACTGAACTACGAGCAGTACTTC
14	-	once	TRBV11-1	TRBJ2-4	CASSLGLPGGIQYF	TGTGCCAGCAGCTTAGGACTTCCCGGGGGCATTCAGTACTTC
16	-	-	TRBV7-2	TRBJ1-3	CASSLTEVYSGNTIYF	TGTGCCAGCAGCTTAACCGAGGTTTACTCTGGAAACACCATATATTTT
18	TRBD1	once	TRBV19	TRBJ1-3	CASSISGTGPRSGNTIYF	TGTGCCAGTAGTATTTCCGGGACAGGGCCGCGCTCTGGAAACACCATATATTTT
17	-	-	TRBV28	TRBJ1-2	CASSSLKRVGEDYGYTF	TGTGCCAGCAGTTCGTTGAAACGGGTAGGGGAGGACTATGGCTACACCTTC
14	-	-	TRBV19	TRBJ1-5	CASSIWPFNQPQHF	TGTGCCAGTAGTATCTGGCCCTTCAATCAGCCCCAGCATTTT
15	TRBD2	-	TRBV6-5	TRBJ2-1	CASSSILAGVREQFF	TGTGCCAGCAGTTCGATTCTAGCGGGAGTAAGGGAGCAGTTCTTC
15	TRBD1	-	TRBV19	TRBJ2-7	CASRGGPLSMYEQYF	TGTGCCAGTAGAGGGGGCCCCCTAAGTATGTACGAGCAGTACTTC
13	-	-	TRBV6-5	TRBJ1-1	CASRWQMNTEAFF	TGTGCCAGCAGATGGCAGATGAACACTGAAGCTTTCTTT
17	TRBD2	-	TRBV14	TRBJ2-2	CASSQEGGGLHTGELFF	TGTGCCAGCAGCCAAGAGGGGGGGGGACTACACACCGGGGAGCTGTTTTTT
16	TRBD1	-	TRBV19	TRBJ2-3	CASSTTGTGLEDTQYF	TGTGCCAGTAGCACTACCGGGACAGGGTTGGAGGATACGCAGTATTTT
13	TRBD1	few	TRBV7-2	TRBJ2-1	CASSWTGTNEQFF	TGTGCCAGCAGCTGGACAGGGACGAATGAGCAGTTCTTC
15	TRBD1	-	TRBV19	TRBJ1-4	CASSMGGDREAKLFF	TGTGCCAGTAGTATGGGAGGGGACAGGGAGGCAAAACTGTTTTTT
15	-	-	TRBV2	TRBJ2-1	CASSEGTNHYNEQFF	TGTGCCAGCAGTGAGGGGACAAACCACTACAATGAGCAGTTCTTC
16	TRBD2	-	TRBV9	TRBJ2-5	CASSAMDGRARETQYF	TGTGCCAGCAGCGCAATGGACGGGAGGGCCCGCGAGACCCAGTACTTC
14	-	-	TRBV29-1	TRBJ2-1	CSVENLALYNEQFF	TGCAGCGTTGAGAACCTAGCGCTCTACAATGAGCAGTTCTTC
15	-	-	TRBV5-4	TRBJ2-7	CASSLGLVSSYEQYF	TGTGCCAGCAGCTTGGGACTAGTGAGTTCCTACGAGCAGTACTTC
15	TRBD1	-	TRBV18	TRBJ2-7	CASSPIDRGIYEQYF	TGTGCCAGCTCACCAATCGACAGGGGAATTTACGAGCAGTACTTC
13	-	-	TRBV7-3	TRBJ2-5	CASSATGPGTQYF	TGTGCCAGCAGCGCGACGGGTCCTGGGACCCAGTACTTC
15	-	-	TRBV4-1	TRBJ2-5	CASSQDPGRGETQYF	TGCGCCAGCAGCCAAGACCCGGGTAGGGGAGAGACCCAGTACTTC
16	TRBD2	-	TRBV10-3	TRBJ2-3	CAISERAGLASDTQYF	TGTGCCATCAGTGAGAGGGCGGGACTAGCATCAGATACGCAGTATTTT
13	-	-	TRBV27	TRBJ1-5	CASSFGLNQPQHF	TGTGCCAGCAGTTTCGGTTTGAATCAGCCCCAGCATTTT
14	-	-	TRBV4-1	TRBJ1-5	CASSLQSGNQPQHF	TGCGCCAGCAGCCTACAGAGCGGGAATCAGCCCCAGCATTTT
14	TRBD1	few	TRBV25-1	TRBJ1-1	CASTHQGARTEAFF	TGTGCCAGCACCCATCAGGGGGCGCGGACTGAAGCTTTCTTT
15	-	-	TRBV9	TRBJ1-4	CASSPQTAKNEKLFF	TGTGCCAGCAGCCCACAGACAGCTAAAAATGAAAAACTGTTTTTT
14	TRBD2	once	TRBV6-5	TRBJ2-7	CASSYRRGSYEQYF	TGTGCCAGCAGTTACAGGCGGGGGAGCTACGAGCAGTACTTC
15	TRBD1	-	TRBV28	TRBJ1-1	CASSYRDRWNTEAFF	TGTGCCAGCAGTTACCGGGACAGATGGAACACTGAAGCTTTCTTT
14	-	-	TRBV7-9	TRBJ2-7	CASSSRISGYEQYF	TGTGCCAGCAGCTCAAGGATTAGCGGATACGAGCAGTACTTC
13	-	few	TRBV7-8	TRBJ1-2	CASSPDTNYGYTF	TGTGCCAGCAGCCCTGACACTAACTATGGCTACACCTTC
11	-	-	TRBV4-3	TRBJ2-3	CASSQQDTQYF	TGCGCCAGCAGCCAACAAGATACGCAGTATTTT
16	-	-	TRBV5-4	TRBJ1-1	CASSLFTGPMNTEAFF	TGTGCCAGCAGCTTGTTTACAGGCCCCATGAACACTGAAGCTTTCTTT
14	TRBD1	once	TRBV19	TRBJ2-7	CASSMGQGAYEQYF	TGTGCCAGTAGTATGGGACAGGGGGCCTACGAGCAGTACTTC
13	TRBD2	-	TRBV29-1	TRBJ2-1	CSVGGVSYNEQFF	TGCAGCGTGGGAGGGGTGAGCTACAATGAGCAGTTCTTC
13	TRBD2	-	TRBV9	TRBJ2-7	CASSVGGGNEQYF	TGTGCCAGCAGCGTAGGGGGGGGTAACGAGCAGTACTTC
15	-	-	TRBV30	TRBJ2-5	CAWSVGSGQMETQYF	TGTGCCTGGAGTGTAGGGTCAGGGCAAATGGAGACCCAGTACTTC